The sequence of this T cell receptor beta chain was determined in a study of CD8 T cells in ankylosing spondylitis. TCRdb called the 5' RACE reads again in MiXCR, with one record for every CDR3 protein. The table records about 100,000 distinct CDR3 sequences, 20% to 30% of them present only once. This clonotype was seen many times. The CDR3 covers 13 residues. V lost 0 bases, J lost 2 bases, and 5 bases lay in between. CDR1 and CDR2 (germline): SEHNR, FQNEAQ (reference sequence). The clonotype originates from a male donor with ankylosing spondylitis. This chain uses TRBV7-9 with TRBJ2-7; D ambiguous. The source material was synovial fluid, either unsorted or a sorted T cell fraction (not recorded which). The CDR3 is CASSLAGTYEQYF. CDR3 nucleotides: TGTGCCAGCAGCTTAGCGGGGACCTACGAGCAGTACTTC.